This T cell receptor (beta chain) was sequenced for a study of blood T cell repertoires in COVID-19. Study as a whole: From the United States, Italy and Spain came samples of acute and convalescent COVID-19.

Original handling: Amplifying reference gene primers gave estimates of nucleated cell counts. Assay used: immunoSEQ multiplex PCR; TCRdb lists only in-frame clones, some missing. V, J and clone size were drawn from that table, and D and trimming were deduced from the DNA. Among 35,000 to 40,000 clones listed, around 85% were seen once. Germline CDR1 reads SGHTA; CDR2 reads FQGNSA. Unmatched junction bases numbered 4, after V lost 8 bases and J lost 0 bases. The CDR3 covers 14 residues. The source is a man of 80 years or more with active or convalescent COVID-19. The material sequenced was peripheral blood. The chain has TRBV7-2 and TRBJ2-3, with TRBD2 identical over 8 bases. The CDR3 here is CASRGGKSTDTQYF. CDR3 DNA sequence: TGTGCCAGCCGCGGGGGGAAAAGCACAGATACGCAGTATTTT.